Below, one TCR beta chain is given with its context. This CDR3 comprises 11 residues. Germline values: CDR1 SGHAT, CDR2 FQNNGV. Trimming pared 4 bases from V and 6 bases from J, leaving 6 bases between. This sample is part of a study of cytomegalovirus exposure and HLA in healthy donors. Researchers ran the PCR with 60 Vbeta and 13 Jbeta primers. TCRdb keeps only in-frame clones here, not all; method: immunoSEQ multiplex PCR. The sample carries 100,000 to 150,000 clones, roughly 85% recorded once. The genes are TRBV11-2 and TRBJ1-1, with D unclear. The sample was PBMCs. The source of this sequence is a man between 18 and 29 years old in good health and CMV-seropositive. The CDR3: CASSSYAEAFF. The CDR3 coding sequence is TGTGCCAGCAGCTCCTACGCTGAAGCTTTCTTT.